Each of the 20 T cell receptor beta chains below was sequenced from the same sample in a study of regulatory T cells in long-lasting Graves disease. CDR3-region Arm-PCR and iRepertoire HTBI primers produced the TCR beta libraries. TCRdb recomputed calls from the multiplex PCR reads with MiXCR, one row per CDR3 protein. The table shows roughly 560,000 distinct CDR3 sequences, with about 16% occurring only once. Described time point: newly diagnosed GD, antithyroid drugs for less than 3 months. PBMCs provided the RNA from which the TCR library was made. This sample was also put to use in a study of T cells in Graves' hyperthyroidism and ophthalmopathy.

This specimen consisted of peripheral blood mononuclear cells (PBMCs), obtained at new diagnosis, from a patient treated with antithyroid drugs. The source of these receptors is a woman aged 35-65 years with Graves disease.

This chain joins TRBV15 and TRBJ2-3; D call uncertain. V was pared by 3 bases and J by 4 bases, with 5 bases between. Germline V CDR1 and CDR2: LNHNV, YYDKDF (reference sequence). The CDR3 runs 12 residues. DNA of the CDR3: TGTGCCACCAGCAGGTTTTCAGATACGCAGTATTTT. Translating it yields CATSRFSDTQYF.

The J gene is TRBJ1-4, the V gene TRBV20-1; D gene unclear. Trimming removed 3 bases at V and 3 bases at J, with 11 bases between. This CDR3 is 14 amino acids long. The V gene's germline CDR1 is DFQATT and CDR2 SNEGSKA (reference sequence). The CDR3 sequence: CSASGILANEKLFF. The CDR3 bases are TGCAGTGCTAGCGGAATATTAGCTAATGAAAAACTGTTTTTT.

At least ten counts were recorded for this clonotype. The CDR3 loop is CSAPDRSYNEQFF. The DNA of the CDR3 is TGCAGTGCTCCTGACAGGTCTTACAATGAGCAGTTCTTC. This chain links TRBV20-1 with TRBJ2-1; D perhaps matches TRBD1 (6 bases). This CDR3 is 13 amino acids long. Germline CDR1 is DFQATT and CDR2 is SNEGSKA (reference sequence). The V gene lost 5 bases and the J gene lost 4 bases, with 12 bases spanning the gap.

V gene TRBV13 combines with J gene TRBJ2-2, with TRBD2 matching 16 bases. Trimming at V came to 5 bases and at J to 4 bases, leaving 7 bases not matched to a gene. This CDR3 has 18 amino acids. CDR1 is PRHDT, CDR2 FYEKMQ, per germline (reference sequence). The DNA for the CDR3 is TGTGCCAGCAGCGCTCCGGGACTAGCGGGGGGGCGCACCGGGGAGCTGTTTTTT. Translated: CASSAPGLAGGRTGELFF.

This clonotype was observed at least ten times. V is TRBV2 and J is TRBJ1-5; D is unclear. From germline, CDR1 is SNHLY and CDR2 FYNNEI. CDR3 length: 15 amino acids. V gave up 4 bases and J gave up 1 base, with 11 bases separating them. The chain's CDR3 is CASSGRRLSNQPQHF. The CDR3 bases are TGTGCCAGCAGTGGGCGGCGGCTGAGCAATCAGCCCCAGCATTTT.

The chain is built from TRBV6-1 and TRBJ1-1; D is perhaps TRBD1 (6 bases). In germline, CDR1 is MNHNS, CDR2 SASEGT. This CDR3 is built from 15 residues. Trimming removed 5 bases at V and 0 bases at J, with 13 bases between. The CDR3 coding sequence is TGTGCCAGCAGTCCGGGGGACACAATGAACACTGAAGCTTTCTTT. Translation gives CASSPGDTMNTEAFF.

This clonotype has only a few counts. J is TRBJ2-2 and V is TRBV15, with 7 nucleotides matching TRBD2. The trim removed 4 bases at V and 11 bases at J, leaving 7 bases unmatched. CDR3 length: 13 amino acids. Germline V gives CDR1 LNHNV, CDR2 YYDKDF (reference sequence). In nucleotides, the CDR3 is TGTGCCACCAGCATCGGACTAGTCGAAGAGCTGTTTTTT. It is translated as CATSIGLVEELFF. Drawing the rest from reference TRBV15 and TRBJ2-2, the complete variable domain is DAMVIQNPRYQVTQFGKPVTLSCSQTLNHNVMYWYQQKSSQAPKLLFHYYDKDFNNEADTPDNFQSRRPNTSFCFLDIRSPGLGDTAMYLCATSIGLVEELFFGEGSRLTVL.

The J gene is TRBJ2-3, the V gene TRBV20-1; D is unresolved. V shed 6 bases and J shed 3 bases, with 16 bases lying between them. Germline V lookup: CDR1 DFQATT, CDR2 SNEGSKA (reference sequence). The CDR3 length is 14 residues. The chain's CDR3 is CSAQLGVSTDTQYF. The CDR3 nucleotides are TGCAGTGCACAACTTGGCGTTTCTACAGATACGCAGTATTTT.

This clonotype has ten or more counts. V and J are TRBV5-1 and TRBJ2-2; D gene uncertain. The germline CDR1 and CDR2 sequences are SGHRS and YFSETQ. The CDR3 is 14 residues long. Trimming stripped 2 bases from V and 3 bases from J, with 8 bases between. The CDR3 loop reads CASSFARYTGELFF. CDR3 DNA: TGCGCCAGCAGCTTCGCCCGATACACCGGGGAGCTGTTTTTT.

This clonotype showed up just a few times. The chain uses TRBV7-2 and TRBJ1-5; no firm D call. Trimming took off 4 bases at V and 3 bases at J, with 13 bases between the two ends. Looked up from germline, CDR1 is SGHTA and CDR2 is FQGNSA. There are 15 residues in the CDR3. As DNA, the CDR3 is TGTGCCAGCAGCTCGGACGGCCTTTCCAATCAGCCCCAGCATTTT. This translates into CASSSDGLSNQPQHF.

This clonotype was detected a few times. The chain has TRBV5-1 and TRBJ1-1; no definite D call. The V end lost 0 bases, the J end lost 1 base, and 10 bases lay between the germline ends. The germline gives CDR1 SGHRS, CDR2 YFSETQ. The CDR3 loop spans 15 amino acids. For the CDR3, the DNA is TGCGCCAGCAGCTTGGATGCGCAGCCGAACACTGAAGCTTTCTTT. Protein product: CASSLDAQPNTEAFF.

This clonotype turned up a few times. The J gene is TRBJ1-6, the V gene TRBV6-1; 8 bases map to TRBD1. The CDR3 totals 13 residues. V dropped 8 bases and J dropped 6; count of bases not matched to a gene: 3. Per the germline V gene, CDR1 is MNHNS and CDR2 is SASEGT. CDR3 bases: TGTGCCAGCTGGACAGGGACTAATTCACCCCTCCACTTT. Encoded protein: CASWTGTNSPLHF.

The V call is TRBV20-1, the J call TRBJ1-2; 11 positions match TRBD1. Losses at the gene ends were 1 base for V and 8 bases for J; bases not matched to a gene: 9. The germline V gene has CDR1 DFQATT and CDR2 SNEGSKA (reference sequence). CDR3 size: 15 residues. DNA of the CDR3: TGCAGTGCTAGAGGGGACAGGGGGATGGTGGGGGGCTACACCTTC. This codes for CSARGDRGMVGGYTF.

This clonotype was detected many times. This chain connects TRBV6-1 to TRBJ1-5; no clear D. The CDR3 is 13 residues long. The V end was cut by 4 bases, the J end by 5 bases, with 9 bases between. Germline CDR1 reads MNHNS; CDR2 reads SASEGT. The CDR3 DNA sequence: TGTGCCAGCAGTGCACTCCGAGATCAGCCCCAGCATTTT. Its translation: CASSALRDQPQHF.

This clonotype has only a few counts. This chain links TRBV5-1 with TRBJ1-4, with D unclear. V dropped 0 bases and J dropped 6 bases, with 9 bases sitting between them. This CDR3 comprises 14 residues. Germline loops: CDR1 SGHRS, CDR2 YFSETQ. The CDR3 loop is CASSLGGSDEKLFF. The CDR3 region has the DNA TGCGCCAGCAGCTTGGGGGGAAGCGATGAAAAACTGTTTTTT.

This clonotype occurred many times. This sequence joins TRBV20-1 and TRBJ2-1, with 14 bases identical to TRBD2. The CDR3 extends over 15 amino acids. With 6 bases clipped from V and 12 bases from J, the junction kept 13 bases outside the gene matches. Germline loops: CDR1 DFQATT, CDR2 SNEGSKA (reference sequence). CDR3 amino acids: CSAIPGTSGGRGQFF. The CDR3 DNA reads TGCAGTGCCATCCCCGGGACTAGCGGGGGTCGAGGGCAGTTCTTC.

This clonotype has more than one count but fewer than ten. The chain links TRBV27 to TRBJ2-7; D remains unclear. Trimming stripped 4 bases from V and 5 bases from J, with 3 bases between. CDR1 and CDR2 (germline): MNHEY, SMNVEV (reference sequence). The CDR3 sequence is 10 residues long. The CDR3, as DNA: TGTGCCAGCAGTTCCCACGAGCAGTACTTC. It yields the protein CASSSHEQYF.

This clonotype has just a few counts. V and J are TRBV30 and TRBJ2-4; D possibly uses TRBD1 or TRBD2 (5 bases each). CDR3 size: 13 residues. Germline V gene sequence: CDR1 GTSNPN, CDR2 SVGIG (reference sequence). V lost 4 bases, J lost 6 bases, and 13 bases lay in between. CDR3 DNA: TGTGCCTGGACCTCGGGGCCGGGAAACATTCAGTACTTC. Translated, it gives CAWTSGPGNIQYF.

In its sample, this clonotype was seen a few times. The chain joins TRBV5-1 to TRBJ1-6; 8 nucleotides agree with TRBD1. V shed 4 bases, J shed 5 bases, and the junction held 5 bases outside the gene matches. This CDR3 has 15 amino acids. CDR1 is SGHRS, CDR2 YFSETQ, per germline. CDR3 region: CASSELGQDNSPLHF. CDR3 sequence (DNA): TGCGCCAGCAGCGAATTGGGACAGGATAATTCACCCCTCCACTTT. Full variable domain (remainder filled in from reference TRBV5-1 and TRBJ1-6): KAGVTQTPRYLIKTRGQQVTLSCSPISGHRSVSWYQQTPGQGLQFLFEYFSETQRNKGNFPGRFSGRQFSNSRSEMNVSTLELGDSALYLCASSELGQDNSPLHFGNGTRLTVT.

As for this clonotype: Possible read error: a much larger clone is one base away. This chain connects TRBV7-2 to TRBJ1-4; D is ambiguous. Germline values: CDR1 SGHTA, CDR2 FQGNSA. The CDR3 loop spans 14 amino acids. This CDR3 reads CASSPYSREEKPFF. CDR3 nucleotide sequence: TGTGCCAGCAGCCCCTATTCCCGGGAAGAAAAACCGTTTTTT.